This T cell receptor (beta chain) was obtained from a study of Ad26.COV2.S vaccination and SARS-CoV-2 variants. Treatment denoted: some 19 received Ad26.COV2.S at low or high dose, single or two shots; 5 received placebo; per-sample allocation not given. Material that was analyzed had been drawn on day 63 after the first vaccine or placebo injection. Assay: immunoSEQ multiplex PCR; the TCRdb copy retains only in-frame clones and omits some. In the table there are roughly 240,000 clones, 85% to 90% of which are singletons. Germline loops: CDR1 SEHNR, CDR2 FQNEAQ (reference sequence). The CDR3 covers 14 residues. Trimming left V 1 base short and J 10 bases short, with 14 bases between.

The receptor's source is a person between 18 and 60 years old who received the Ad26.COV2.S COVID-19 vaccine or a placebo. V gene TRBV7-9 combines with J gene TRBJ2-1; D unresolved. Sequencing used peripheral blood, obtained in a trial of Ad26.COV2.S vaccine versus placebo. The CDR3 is CASSLVSVLREQFF. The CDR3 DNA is TGTGCCAGCAGCTTAGTCTCGGTTCTTCGGGAGCAGTTCTTC.